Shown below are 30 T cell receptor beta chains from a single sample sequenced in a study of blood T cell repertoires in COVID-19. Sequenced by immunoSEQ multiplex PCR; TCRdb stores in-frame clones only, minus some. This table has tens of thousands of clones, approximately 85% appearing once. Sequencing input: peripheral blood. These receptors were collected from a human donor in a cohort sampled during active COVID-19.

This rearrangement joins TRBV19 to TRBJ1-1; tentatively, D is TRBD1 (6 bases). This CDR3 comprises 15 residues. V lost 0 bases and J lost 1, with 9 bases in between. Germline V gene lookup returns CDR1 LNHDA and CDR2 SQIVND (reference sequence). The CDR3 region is CASSIDGGKNTEAFF. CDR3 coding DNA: TGTGCCAGTAGTATAGATGGGGGCAAGAACACTGAAGCTTTCTTT.

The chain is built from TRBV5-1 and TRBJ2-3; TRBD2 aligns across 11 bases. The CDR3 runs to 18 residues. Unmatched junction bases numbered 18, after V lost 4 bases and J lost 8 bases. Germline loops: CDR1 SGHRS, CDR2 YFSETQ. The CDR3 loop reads CASSPDLSSGRLKGTQYF. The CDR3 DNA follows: TGCGCCAGCAGCCCCGACTTGTCTAGCGGGAGGCTGAAGGGTACGCAGTATTTT.

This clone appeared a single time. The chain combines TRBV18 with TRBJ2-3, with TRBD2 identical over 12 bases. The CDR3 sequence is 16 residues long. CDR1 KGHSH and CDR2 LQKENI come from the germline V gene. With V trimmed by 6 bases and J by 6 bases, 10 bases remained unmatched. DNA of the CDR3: TGTGCCAGCTCTCAAAGAACTAGCGGGGGGCATGATACGCAGTATTTT. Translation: CASSQRTSGGHDTQYF.

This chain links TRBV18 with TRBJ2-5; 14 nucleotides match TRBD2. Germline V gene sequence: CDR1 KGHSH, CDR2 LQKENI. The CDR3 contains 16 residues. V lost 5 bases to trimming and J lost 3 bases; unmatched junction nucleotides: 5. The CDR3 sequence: CASSAGLAGGKETQYF. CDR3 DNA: TGTGCCAGCTCAGCTGGACTAGCGGGAGGTAAAGAGACCCAGTACTTC.

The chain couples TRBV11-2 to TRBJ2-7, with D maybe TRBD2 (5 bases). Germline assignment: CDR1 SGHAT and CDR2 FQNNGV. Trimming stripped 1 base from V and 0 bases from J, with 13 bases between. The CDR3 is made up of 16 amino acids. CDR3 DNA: TGTGCCAGCAGCTTAGCGCGGGTAGCCAGCTCCTACGAGCAGTACTTC. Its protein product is CASSLARVASSYEQYF. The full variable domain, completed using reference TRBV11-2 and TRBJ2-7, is EAGVAQSPRYKIIEKRQSVAFWCNPISGHATLYWYQQILGQGPKLLIQFQNNGVVDDSQLPKDRFSAERLKGVDSTLKIQPAKLEDSAVYLCASSLARVASSYEQYFGPGTRLTVT.

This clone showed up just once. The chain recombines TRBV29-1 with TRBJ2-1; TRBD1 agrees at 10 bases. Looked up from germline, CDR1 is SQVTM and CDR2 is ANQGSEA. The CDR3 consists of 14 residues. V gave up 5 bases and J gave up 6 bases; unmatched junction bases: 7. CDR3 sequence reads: CSVSGQGVINEQFF. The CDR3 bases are TGCAGCGTTTCAGGACAGGGGGTGATCAATGAGCAGTTCTTC.

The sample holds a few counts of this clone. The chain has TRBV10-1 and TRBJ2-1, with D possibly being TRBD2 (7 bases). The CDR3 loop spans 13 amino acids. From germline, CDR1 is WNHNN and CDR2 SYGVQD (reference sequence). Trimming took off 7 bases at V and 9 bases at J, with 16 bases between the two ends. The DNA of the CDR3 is TGCGCCAGCAAGGGGGGGGACCGGGGTGAGCAGTTCTTC. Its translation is CASKGGDRGEQFF.

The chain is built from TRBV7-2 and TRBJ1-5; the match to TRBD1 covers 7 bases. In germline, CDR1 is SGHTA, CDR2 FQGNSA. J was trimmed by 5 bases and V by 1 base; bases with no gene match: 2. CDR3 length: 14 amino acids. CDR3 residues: CASSLGDSHQPQHF. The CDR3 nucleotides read TGTGCCAGCAGCTTAGGGGACAGCCATCAGCCCCAGCATTTT.

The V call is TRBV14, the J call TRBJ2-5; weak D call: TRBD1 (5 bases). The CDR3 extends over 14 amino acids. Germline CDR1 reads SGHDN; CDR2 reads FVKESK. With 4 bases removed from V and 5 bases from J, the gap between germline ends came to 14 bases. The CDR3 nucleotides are TGTGCCAGCAGCCCCTGGGGCCTAATTGAGACCCAGTACTTC. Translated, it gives CASSPWGLIETQYF.

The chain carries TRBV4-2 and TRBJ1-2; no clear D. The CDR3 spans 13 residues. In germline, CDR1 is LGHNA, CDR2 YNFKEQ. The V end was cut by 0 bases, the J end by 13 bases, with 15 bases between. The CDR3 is CASSQDLSGEVTF. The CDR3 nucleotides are TGTGCCAGCAGCCAAGATCTTTCTGGGGAGGTCACCTTC.

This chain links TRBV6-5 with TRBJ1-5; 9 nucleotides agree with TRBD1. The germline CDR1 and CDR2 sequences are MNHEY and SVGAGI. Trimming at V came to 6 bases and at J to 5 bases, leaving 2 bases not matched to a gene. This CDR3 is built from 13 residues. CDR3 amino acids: CASRDRGDQPQHF. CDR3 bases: TGTGCCAGCAGGGACAGGGGAGATCAGCCCCAGCATTTT.

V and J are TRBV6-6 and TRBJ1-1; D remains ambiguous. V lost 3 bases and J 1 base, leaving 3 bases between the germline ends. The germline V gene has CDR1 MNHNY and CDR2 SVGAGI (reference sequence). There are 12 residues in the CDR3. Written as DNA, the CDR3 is TGTGCCAGCAGTTATAGGAACACTGAAGCTTTCTTT. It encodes CASSYRNTEAFF.

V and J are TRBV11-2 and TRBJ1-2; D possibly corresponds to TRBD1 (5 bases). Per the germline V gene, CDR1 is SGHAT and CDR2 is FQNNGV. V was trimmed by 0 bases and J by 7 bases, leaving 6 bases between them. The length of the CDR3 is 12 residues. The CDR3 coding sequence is TGTGCCAGCAGCTTAGAGGGGGGTGGCTACACCTTC. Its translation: CASSLEGGGYTF.

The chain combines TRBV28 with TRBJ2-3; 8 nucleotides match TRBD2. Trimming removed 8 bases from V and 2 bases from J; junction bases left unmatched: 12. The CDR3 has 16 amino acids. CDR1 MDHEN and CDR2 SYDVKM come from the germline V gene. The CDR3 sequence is CASSLRGGGLTDTQYF. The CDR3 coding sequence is TGTGCCAGCTCTCTCCGGGGCGGGGGGCTCACAGATACGCAGTATTTT.

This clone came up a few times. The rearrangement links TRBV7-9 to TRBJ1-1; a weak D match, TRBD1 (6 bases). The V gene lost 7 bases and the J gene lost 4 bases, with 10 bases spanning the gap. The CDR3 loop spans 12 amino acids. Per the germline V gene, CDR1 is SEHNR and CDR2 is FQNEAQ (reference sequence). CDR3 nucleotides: TGTGCCAGCAACACAGGGACCACTGAAGCTTTCTTT. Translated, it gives CASNTGTTEAFF.

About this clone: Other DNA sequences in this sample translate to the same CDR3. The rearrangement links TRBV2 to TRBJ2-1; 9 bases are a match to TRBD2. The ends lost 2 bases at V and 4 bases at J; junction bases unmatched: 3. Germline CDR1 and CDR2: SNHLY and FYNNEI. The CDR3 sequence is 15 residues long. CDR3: CASSERRGGYNEQFF. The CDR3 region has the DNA TGTGCCAGCAGTGAAAGGCGGGGGGGTTACAATGAGCAGTTCTTC.

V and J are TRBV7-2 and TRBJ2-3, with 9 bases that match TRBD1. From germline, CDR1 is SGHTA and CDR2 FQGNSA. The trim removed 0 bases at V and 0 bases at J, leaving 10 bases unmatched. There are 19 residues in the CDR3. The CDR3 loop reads CASSLAGTGILTSTDTQYF. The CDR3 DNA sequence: TGTGCCAGCAGCTTAGCCGGGACAGGGATACTAACTAGCACAGATACGCAGTATTTT.

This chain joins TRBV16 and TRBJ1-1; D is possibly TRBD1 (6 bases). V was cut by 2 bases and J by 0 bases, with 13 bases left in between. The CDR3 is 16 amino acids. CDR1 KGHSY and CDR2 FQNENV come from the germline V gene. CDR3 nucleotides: TGTGCCAGCAGCCAACAGGGGTCAACTTTGAACACTGAAGCTTTCTTT. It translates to CASSQQGSTLNTEAFF.

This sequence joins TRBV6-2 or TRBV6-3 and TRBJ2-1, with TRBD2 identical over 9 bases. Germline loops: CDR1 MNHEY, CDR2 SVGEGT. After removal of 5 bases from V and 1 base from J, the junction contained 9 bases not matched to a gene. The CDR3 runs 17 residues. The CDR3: CASSKGASGTSYNEQFF. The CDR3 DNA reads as TGTGCCAGCAGTAAGGGGGCTAGCGGGACTTCCTACAATGAGCAGTTCTTC.

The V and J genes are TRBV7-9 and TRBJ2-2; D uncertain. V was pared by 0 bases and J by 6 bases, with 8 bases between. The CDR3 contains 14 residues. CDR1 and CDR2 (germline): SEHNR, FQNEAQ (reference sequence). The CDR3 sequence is CASSLAGFPGELFF. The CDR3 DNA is TGTGCCAGCAGCTTAGCGGGCTTCCCCGGGGAGCTGTTTTTT.

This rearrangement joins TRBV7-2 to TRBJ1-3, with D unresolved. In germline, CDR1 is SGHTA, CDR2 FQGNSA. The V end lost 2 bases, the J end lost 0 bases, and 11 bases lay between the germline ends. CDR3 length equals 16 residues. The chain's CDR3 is CASSLPDGNSGNTIYF. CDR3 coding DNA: TGTGCCAGCAGCTTACCCGACGGGAACTCTGGAAACACCATATATTTT.

In DNA, the CDR3 is TGCGCCAGCAGCGAAGGGACTAGCGGTAGCACAGATACGCAGTATTTT. Amino acid sequence: CASSEGTSGSTDTQYF. The chain employs TRBV5-1 and TRBJ2-3, with 11 bases identical to TRBD2. CDR1 is SGHRS, CDR2 YFSETQ, per germline. The CDR3 length is 16 residues. The ends lost 4 bases at V and 0 bases at J; junction bases unmatched: 4.

DNA of the CDR3: TGTGCTAGTGGTTTGGGGACTAGTTGGAATACGCAGTATTTT. It is translated as CASGLGTSWNTQYF. This chain uses TRBV12-5 with TRBJ2-3; 7 bases line up with TRBD2. With V trimmed by 1 base and J by 7 bases, 5 bases remained unmatched. This CDR3 has 14 amino acids. In germline, CDR1 is LGHNT, CDR2 FRNRAP.

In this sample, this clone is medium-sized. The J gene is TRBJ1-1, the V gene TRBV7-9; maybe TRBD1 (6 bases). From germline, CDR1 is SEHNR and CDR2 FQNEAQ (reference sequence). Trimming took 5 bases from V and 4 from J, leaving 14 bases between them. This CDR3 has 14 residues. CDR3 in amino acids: CASSTEGVGTEAFF. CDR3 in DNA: TGTGCCAGCAGCACCGAGGGGGTTGGCACTGAAGCTTTCTTT. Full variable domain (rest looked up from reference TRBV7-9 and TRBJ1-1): DTGVSQNPRHKITKRGQNVTFRCDPISEHNRLYWYRQTLGQGPEFLTYFQNEAQLEKSRLLSDRFSAERPKGSFSTLEIQRTEQGDSAMYLCASSTEGVGTEAFFGQGTRLTVV.

CDR3 protein: CASSFGGGNTEAFF. The CDR3 DNA is TGTGCCAGCAGTTTTGGGGGGGGCAACACTGAAGCTTTCTTT. J is TRBJ1-1 and V is TRBV27; D is possibly TRBD1 (6 bases). Germline CDR1 and CDR2: MNHEY and SMNVEV (reference sequence). This CDR3 spans 14 amino acids. Trimming left V 3 bases short and J 2 bases short, with 10 bases between.

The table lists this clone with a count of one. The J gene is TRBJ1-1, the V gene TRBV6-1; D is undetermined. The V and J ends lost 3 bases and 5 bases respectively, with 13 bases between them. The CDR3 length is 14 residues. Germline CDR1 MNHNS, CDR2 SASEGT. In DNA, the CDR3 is TGTGCCAGCAGTGAGGTCAGGTCGGGAACTGAAGCTTTCTTT. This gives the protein CASSEVRSGTEAFF.

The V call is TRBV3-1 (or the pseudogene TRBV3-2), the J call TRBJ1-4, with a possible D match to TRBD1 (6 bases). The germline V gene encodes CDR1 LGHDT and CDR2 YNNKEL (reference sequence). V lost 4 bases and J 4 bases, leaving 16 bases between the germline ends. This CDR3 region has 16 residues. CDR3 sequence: CASSPNLRTVNEKLFF. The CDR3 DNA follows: TGTGCCAGCAGCCCCAACCTTCGGACAGTTAATGAAAAACTGTTTTTT.

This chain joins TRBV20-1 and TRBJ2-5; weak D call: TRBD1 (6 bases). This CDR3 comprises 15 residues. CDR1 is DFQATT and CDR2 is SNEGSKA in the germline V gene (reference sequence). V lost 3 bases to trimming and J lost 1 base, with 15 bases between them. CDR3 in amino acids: CSASSPGHIQETQYF. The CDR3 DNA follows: TGCAGTGCTAGTTCTCCGGGACATATCCAAGAGACCCAGTACTTC.

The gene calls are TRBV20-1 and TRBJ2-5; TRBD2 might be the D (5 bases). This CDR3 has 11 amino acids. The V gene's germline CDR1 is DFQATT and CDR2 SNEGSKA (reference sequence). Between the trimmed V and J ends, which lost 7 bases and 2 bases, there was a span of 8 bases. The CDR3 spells CSVRRQETQYF. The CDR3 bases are TGCAGTGTAAGGAGGCAAGAGACCCAGTACTTC.

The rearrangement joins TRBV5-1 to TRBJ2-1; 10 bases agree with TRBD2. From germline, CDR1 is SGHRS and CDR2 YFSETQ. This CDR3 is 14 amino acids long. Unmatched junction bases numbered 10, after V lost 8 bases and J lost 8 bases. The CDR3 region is CASELSGRGHEQFF. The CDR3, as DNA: TGCGCCAGTGAGCTAAGCGGGAGGGGGCATGAGCAGTTCTTC.